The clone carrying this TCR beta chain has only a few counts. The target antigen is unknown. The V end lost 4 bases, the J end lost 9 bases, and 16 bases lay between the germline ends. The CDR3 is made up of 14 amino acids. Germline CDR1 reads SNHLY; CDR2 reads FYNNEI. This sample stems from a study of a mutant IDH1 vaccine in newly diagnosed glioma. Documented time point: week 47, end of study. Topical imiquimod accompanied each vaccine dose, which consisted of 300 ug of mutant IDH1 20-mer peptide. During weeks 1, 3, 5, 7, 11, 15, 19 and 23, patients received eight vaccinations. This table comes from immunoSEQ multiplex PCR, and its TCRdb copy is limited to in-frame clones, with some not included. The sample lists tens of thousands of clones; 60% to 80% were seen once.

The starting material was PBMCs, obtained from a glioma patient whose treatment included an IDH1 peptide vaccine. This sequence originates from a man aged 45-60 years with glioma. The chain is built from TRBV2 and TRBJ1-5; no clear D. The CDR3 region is CASSVETATPPQHF. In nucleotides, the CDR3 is TGTGCCAGCAGTGTTGAGACCGCGACTCCGCCCCAGCATTTT.